The 14 T cell receptor beta chains presented below share a single source sample, sequenced in a study of blood T cell repertoires in COVID-19. Clones were read by immunoSEQ multiplex PCR, and TCRdb kept only the in-frame ones, dropping some. The sample lists under 150,000 clones, 79% occurring once. The specimen sequenced was peripheral blood. These receptors all come from a man in his sixties with acute or convalescent COVID-19.

This clone appeared a few times. This rearrangement joins TRBV19 to TRBJ1-4; maybe TRBD1 (6 bases). Germline V gene lookup returns CDR1 LNHDA and CDR2 SQIVND (reference sequence). This CDR3 is 14 amino acids long. V was cut by 6 bases and J by 5 bases, with 13 bases left in between. In DNA, the CDR3 is TGTGCCAGTAGCCAACAGGGCAGGAATGAAAAACTGTTTTTT. The encoded protein is CASSQQGRNEKLFF.

This chain links TRBV7-2 with TRBJ2-1, with 15 bases lining up with TRBD2. There are 16 residues in the CDR3. The ends lost 1 base at V and 7 bases at J; junction bases unmatched: 2. Germline V gene lookup returns CDR1 SGHTA and CDR2 FQGNSA. This chain's CDR3 is CASSLVGLAGGNEQFF. CDR3 sequence (DNA): TGTGCCAGCAGCTTAGTGGGACTAGCGGGAGGAAATGAGCAGTTCTTC.

The chain recombines TRBV7-3 with TRBJ2-6, with D possibly being TRBD1 (6 bases). Looked up from germline, CDR1 is SGHTA and CDR2 is FQGTGA. Trimming stripped 10 bases from V and 0 bases from J, with 16 bases between. The CDR3 length is 16 residues. CDR3 sequence: CATRDRFPSGANVLTF. In DNA form, the CDR3 reads TGTGCCACCCGAGACAGGTTTCCCTCTGGGGCCAACGTCCTGACTTTC. The full variable domain, in which reference TRBV7-3 and TRBJ2-6 provide the parts outside the CDR3, is GAGVSQTPSNKVTEKGKYVELRCDPISGHTALYWYRQSLGQGPEFLIYFQGTGAADDSGLPNDRFFAVRPEGSVSTLKIQRTERGDSAVYLCATRDRFPSGANVLTFGAGSRLTVL.

This clone was counted between two and nine times. The J gene is TRBJ2-3, the V gene TRBV6-5, with D tentatively TRBD2 (5 bases). Trimming left V 4 bases short and J 12 bases short, with 14 bases between. The CDR3 totals 12 residues. The germline gives CDR1 MNHEY, CDR2 SVGAGI. The CDR3 nucleotides read TGTGCCAGCAGTTTTAGCGCCCAACATCAGTATTTT. Its protein is CASSFSAQHQYF.

The chain joins TRBV4-3 to TRBJ2-3; D perhaps matches TRBD2 (6 bases). CDR1 and CDR2 (germline): LGHNA, YSLEER. The CDR3 consists of 15 residues. Trimming stripped 4 bases from V and 0 bases from J, with 11 bases between. CDR3 sequence: CASSPGTASTDTQYF. The DNA for the CDR3 is TGCGCCAGCAGCCCAGGGACTGCTAGCACAGATACGCAGTATTTT.

The chain carries TRBV6-4 and TRBJ2-6, with 7 bases fitting TRBD1. V lost 5 bases, J lost 3 bases, and 4 bases stayed unmatched. Germline V gene data show CDR1 as MRHNA and CDR2 as SNTAGT. This CDR3 spans 15 amino acids. In DNA, the CDR3 is TGTGCCAGCAGTACTACAGGGGTTGGGGCCAACGTCCTGACTTTC. It encodes CASSTTGVGANVLTF.

This clone was counted between two and nine times. The chain joins TRBV19 to TRBJ1-3; D uncertain. The germline V and J ends were trimmed by 5 bases and 0 bases, with 11 bases remaining between them. Germline assignment: CDR1 LNHDA and CDR2 SQIVND (reference sequence). CDR3 length: 15 residues. The CDR3 DNA reads as TGTGCCAGTAGTGAAGAGCCTTACTCTGGAAACACCATATATTTT. This encodes CASSEEPYSGNTIYF. Supplemented by reference TRBV19 and TRBJ1-3, the full variable domain reads DGGITQSPKYLFRKEGQNVTLSCEQNLNHDAMYWYRQDPGQGLRLIYYSQIVNDFQKGDIAEGYSVSREKKESFPLTVTSAQKNPTAFYLCASSEEPYSGNTIYFGEGSWLTVV.

The chain uses TRBV9 and TRBJ2-7; TRBD1 matches 7 bases. CDR1 and CDR2 from the germline V gene are SGDLS and YYNGEE. The V and J ends lost 1 base and 2 bases, in that order; junction bases with no gene match: 6. CDR3 length equals 15 residues. The CDR3 sequence: CASSVTGTVPYEQYF. The CDR3 nucleotides are TGTGCCAGCAGCGTAACGGGGACAGTACCCTACGAGCAGTACTTC.

This clone came up once. The chain employs TRBV7-2 and TRBJ2-1, with a possible D match to TRBD1 (8 bases). The CDR3 covers 14 residues. The ends were cut back, 5 bases at V and 7 bases at J, with 15 bases in the middle. Germline V gives CDR1 SGHTA, CDR2 FQGNSA. The CDR3 loop reads CASSPTGGANEQFF. CDR3 sequence (DNA): TGTGCCAGCAGCCCCACAGGGGGGGCAAATGAGCAGTTCTTC. Full variable domain (outside the CDR3, taken from reference TRBV7-2 and TRBJ2-1): GAGVSQSPSNKVTEKGKDVELRCDPISGHTALYWYRQSLGQGLEFLIYFQGNSAPDKSGLPSDRFSAERTGGSVSTLTIQRTQQEDSAVYLCASSPTGGANEQFFGPGTRLTVL.

The chain employs TRBV19 and TRBJ1-6, with 8 bases identical to TRBD1. The V gene end was trimmed by 5 bases and the J gene end by 8 bases; junction bases not matched to a gene: 8. CDR1 is LNHDA, CDR2 SQIVND, per germline (reference sequence). This CDR3 spans 15 amino acids. Written as DNA, the CDR3 is TGTGCCAGTAGTCCGGGACAGGACCTACATTCACCCCTCCACTTT. Translated, it gives CASSPGQDLHSPLHF.

With regard to this clone: At one of its ends the junction is not consistent with the germline gene, which may arise from a read error. The V call is TRBV6-5, the J call TRBJ2-7; 7 nucleotides match TRBD1. Germline CDR1 is MNHEY and CDR2 is SVGAGI. This CDR3 is 11 amino acids long. Written as DNA, the CDR3 is TGTGCCAGCAGGAGTGGGGACAGCGAGAAGTTC. Translated: CASRSGDSEKF.

This clone was recorded a few times. The chain combines TRBV6-5 with TRBJ1-5; TRBD1 matches 7 bases. The germline V gene has CDR1 MNHEY and CDR2 SVGAGI. There are 13 residues in the CDR3. J lost 4 bases, V lost 5 bases, and 2 bases had no gene match. CDR3 region: CASSTQGNQPQHF. For the CDR3, the DNA is TGTGCCAGCAGTACACAGGGGAATCAGCCCCAGCATTTT.

The rearrangement joins TRBV19 to TRBJ1-4; D might be TRBD1 (5 bases). Trimming removed 8 bases at V and 5 bases at J, with 18 bases between. This CDR3 is 15 amino acids long. Germline V gives CDR1 LNHDA, CDR2 SQIVND (reference sequence). The CDR3 sequence: CASGGQGRSNEKLFF. The CDR3 bases are TGTGCCAGTGGTGGGCAGGGAAGAAGCAATGAAAAACTGTTTTTT.

The chain uses TRBV5-1 and TRBJ1-1; possible D gene TRBD1, 6 bases. Germline-derived CDR1 and CDR2 are SGHRS and YFSETQ. Trimming stripped 4 bases from V and 5 bases from J, with 15 bases between. This CDR3 comprises 14 residues. This chain's CDR3 is CASSPQGYLTEAFF. The CDR3 DNA reads as TGCGCCAGCAGCCCACAGGGTTATTTGACTGAAGCTTTCTTT.